This T cell receptor (beta chain) stems from a study of T cells in Graves' hyperthyroidism and ophthalmopathy. Trimming removed 5 bases from V and 2 bases from J, with 20 bases in between. The CDR3 has 17 amino acids. Amplified TCR beta CDR3 regions derived from RNA transcripts. The TCR CDR3 was amplified in a first-round RT-PCR using the HTBI primer set. MiXCR, run by TCRdb on the multiplex PCR reads, gives a single entry per CDR3 protein. The repertoire holds around 580,000 distinct CDR3 sequences, around 42% seen once, with around 7.7% in the top ten. Sequencing used peripheral blood or thyroid tissue (not recorded which). The J gene is TRBJ2-3, the V gene TRBV12-3 or TRBV12-4; D gene unclear. This TCR was recovered from a woman between 18 and 29 years old with Graves' hyperthyroidism. The CDR3 loop reads CASSQPFVAHITDTQYF. DNA for the CDR3: TGTGCCAGCAGTCAGCCTTTCGTAGCCCACATCACAGATACGCAGTATTTT.